This TCR beta chain was profiled in a study of PD-1 blockade in classical Hodgkin lymphoma. Findings and caveats of the study: TCR diversity rose significantly by C4D1 in CD4+ but not CD8+ cells. In newly diagnosed patients, baseline TCR diversity was reportedly below that of healthy donors.

All the patients suffered relapse after autologous stem cell transplantation, and brentuximab vedotin exposure differed. With respect to this clone: The antigen remains undetermined.

Sequenced by immunoSEQ multiplex PCR; TCRdb stores in-frame clones only, minus some. The top ten clones hold 13% to 15% of a sample with about 39,000 clones, approximately 70% of them seen once. The V end was cut by 2 bases, the J end by 4 bases, with 26 bases between. Germline values: CDR1 MNHEY, CDR2 SMNVEV (reference sequence). The CDR3 covers 19 residues. The chain has TRBV27 and TRBJ1-1; D unclear. This sequence originates from a human donor with classical Hodgkin lymphoma. The sample was peripheral blood mononuclear cells (PBMCs), taken before the second cycle of nivolumab. This chain's CDR3 is CASSLIATWSDRPATEAFF. The CDR3 DNA sequence: TGTGCCAGCAGTTTAATCGCCACTTGGAGCGATCGACCTGCCACTGAAGCTTTCTTT.